At least ten counts were recorded for the clone carrying this T cell receptor (beta chain). Using RNA template, CDR3s of TCR alpha and beta were amplified with iRepertoire arm-PCR. MiXCR, run by TCRdb on the multiplex PCR reads, gives a single entry per CDR3 protein. Counted here are 90,000 to 110,000 distinct CDR3 sequences, approximately 26% occurring once; the ten biggest clones make up about a third. The record originates from a study of glioma-infiltrating T cells. Germline loops: CDR1 LGHNA, CDR2 YNFKEQ. Trimming shortened V by 3 bases and J by 3 bases, and 8 bases separated the two germline ends. The CDR3 contains 14 residues.

J is TRBJ2-2 and V is TRBV4-2; no reliable D call. This TCR was sampled from a human donor with low-grade glioma or glioblastoma, undergoing nonglioma brain surgery, or in good health (not recorded which). Sequenced input: glioma tissue, nonneoplastic brain tissue, or PBMCs (not recorded which). The CDR3 region is CASSQGSDTGELFF. The CDR3 DNA follows: TGTGCCAGCAGCCAGGGATCCGACACCGGGGAGCTGTTTTTT.